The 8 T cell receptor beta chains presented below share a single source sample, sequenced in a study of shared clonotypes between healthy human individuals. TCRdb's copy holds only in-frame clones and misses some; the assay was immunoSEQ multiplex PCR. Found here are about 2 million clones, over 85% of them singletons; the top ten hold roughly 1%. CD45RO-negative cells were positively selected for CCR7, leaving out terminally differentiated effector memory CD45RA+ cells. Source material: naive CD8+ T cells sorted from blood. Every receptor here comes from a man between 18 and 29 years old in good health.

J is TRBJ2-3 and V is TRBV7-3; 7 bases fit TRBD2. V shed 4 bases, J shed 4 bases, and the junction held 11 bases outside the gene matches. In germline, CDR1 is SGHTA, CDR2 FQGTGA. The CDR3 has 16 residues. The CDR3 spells CASSSSGGGEADTQYF. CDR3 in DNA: TGTGCCAGCAGCTCCTCCGGGGGAGGGGAGGCAGATACGCAGTATTTT.

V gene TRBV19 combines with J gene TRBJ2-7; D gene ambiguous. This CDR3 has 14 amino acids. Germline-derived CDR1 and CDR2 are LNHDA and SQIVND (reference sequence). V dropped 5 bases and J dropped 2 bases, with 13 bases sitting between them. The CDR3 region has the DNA TGTGCCAGTAGTCCTATCTGGCTAGCCTACGAGCAGTACTTC. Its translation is CASSPIWLAYEQYF.

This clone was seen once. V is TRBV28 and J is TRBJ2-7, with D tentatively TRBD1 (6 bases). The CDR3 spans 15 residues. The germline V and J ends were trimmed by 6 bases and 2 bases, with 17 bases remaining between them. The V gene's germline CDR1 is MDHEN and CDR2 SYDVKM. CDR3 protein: CASRTGIRNPYEQYF. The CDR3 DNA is TGTGCCAGCAGGACAGGTATTAGGAACCCCTACGAGCAGTACTTC. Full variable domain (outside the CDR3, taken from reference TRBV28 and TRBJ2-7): DVKVTQSSRYLVKRTGEKVFLECVQDMDHENMFWYRQDPGLGLRLIYFSYDVKMKEKGDIPEGYSVSREKKERFSLILESASTNQTSMYLCASRTGIRNPYEQYFGPGTRLTVT.

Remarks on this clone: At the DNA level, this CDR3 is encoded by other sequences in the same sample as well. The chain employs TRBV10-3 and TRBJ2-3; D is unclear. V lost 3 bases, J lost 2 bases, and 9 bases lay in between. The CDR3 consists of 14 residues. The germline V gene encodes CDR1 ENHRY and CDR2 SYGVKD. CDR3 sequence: CAISDRGSTDTQYF. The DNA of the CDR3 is TGTGCCATCAGTGATAGAGGTTCCACAGATACGCAGTATTTT.

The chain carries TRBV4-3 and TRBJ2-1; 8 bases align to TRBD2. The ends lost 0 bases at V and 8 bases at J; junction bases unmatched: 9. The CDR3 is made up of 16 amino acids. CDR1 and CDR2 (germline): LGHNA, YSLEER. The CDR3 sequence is CASSQDASGGWDEQFF. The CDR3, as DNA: TGCGCCAGCAGCCAAGATGCCAGCGGGGGTTGGGATGAGCAGTTCTTC.

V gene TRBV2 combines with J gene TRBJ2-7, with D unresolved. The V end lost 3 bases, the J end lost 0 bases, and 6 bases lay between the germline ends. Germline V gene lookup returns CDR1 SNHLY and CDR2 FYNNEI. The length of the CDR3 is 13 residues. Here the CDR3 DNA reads TGTGCCAGCAGTGAGGCGGACTCCTACGAGCAGTACTTC. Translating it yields CASSEADSYEQYF.

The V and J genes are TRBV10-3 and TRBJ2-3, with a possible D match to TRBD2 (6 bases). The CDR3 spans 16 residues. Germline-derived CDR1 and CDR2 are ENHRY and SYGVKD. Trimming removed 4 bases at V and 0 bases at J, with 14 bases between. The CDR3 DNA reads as TGTGCCATCAGTGGGAATAGTGCGGGGAGCACAGATACGCAGTATTTT. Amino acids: CAISGNSAGSTDTQYF.

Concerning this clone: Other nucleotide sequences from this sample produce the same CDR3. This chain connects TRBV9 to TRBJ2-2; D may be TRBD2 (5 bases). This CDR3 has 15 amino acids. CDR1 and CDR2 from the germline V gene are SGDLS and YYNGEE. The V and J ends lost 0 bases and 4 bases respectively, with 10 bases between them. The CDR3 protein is CASSVGGGSTGELFF. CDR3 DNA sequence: TGTGCCAGCAGCGTAGGAGGCGGGTCCACCGGGGAGCTGTTTTTT.